The rows below give T cell receptor beta chains drawn from one sample of a study of shared clonotypes between healthy human individuals. Clones were sequenced by immunoSEQ multiplex PCR, and TCRdb holds only the in-frame ones, with some missing. This sample has some 2.1 million clones, with 93% found just once. Sequenced material: naive CD8+ T cells from PBMCs. The receptors come from a man between 18 and 35 years old in good health. Some clones in this sample may be carry-over from other donors' samples. The CDR3 runs from the conserved cysteine through the conserved F or W. D genes are given only for firm matches. Rows give clone size only sometimes, using once, few, many, or a class for an expanded clone.

d_call	clone_size	j_call	v_call	cdr3_nt	cdr3_aa
NA	NA	TRBJ2-7	TRBV6-5	TGTGCCAGCAGTTACGATGCCCCCTACGAGCAGTACTTC	CASSYDAPYEQYF
NA	NA	TRBJ2-1	TRBV11-2	TGTGCCAGCAGCTTAGATAACAGGGGAGGATACAATGAGCAGTTCTTC	CASSLDNRGGYNEQFF
TRBD2	NA	TRBJ2-1	TRBV4-2	TGTGCCAGCAGCCAAGATCGAGGGGCGGGGGGCTACAATGAGCAGTTCTTC	CASSQDRGAGGYNEQFF
TRBD1	NA	TRBJ1-2	TRBV4-1	TGCGCCAGCAGCCAAGTGGGCCCAGGGGGCGGGCTTGGCTACACCTTC	CASSQVGPGGGLGYTF
NA	NA	TRBJ1-5	TRBV4-3	TGCGCCAGCAGCCAAGTGGTGACAGGAGATCAGCCCCAGCATTTT	CASSQVVTGDQPQHF
NA	NA	TRBJ1-1	TRBV11-2	TGTGCCAGCAGCTTAGCGGGGAACACTGAAGCTTTCTTT	CASSLAGNTEAFF
NA	NA	TRBJ2-7	TRBV25-1	TGTGCCAGCCGAGAATCTGGGGCGAATAAGCAGTACTTC	CASRESGANKQYF
NA	once	TRBJ2-7	TRBV9	TGTGCCAGCAGCGTCGGGGTGCAATCCTACGAGCAGTACTTC	CASSVGVQSYEQYF
NA	NA	TRBJ2-7	TRBV5-5	TGTGCCAGCAGCTTATACAACCGGGACCTCCGCGGGGTTTACGAGCAGTACTTC	CASSLYNRDLRGVYEQYF
TRBD2	NA	TRBJ2-3	TRBV7-9	TGTGCCAGCAGCGGGGGACTAGCGGGACGAGATACGCAGTATTTT	CASSGGLAGRDTQYF
TRBD2	NA	TRBJ2-7	TRBV2	TGTGCCAGCCTCGGGAGGGAGCACGAGCAGTACTTC	CASLGREHEQYF
TRBD1	NA	TRBJ2-5	TRBV19	TGTGCCAGTAGTACGTGGGACAGTCAAGAGACCCAGTACTTC	CASSTWDSQETQYF
NA	NA	TRBJ2-2	TRBV6-6	TGTGCCAGCAAGGGAACCGGGGAGCTGTTTTTT	CASKGTGELFF
NA	NA	TRBJ1-5	TRBV6-6	TGTGCCATTTCCCATTCATGGAATCAGCCCCAGCATTTT	CAISHSWNQPQHF
NA	NA	TRBJ2-7	TRBV28	TGTGCCAGCAGTTTAAGACTCCTGGGGCCCTACGAGCAGTACTTC	CASSLRLLGPYEQYF
NA	NA	TRBJ2-7	TRBV7-9	TGTGCCAGCAGCCGCATCCTCTCCTACGAGCAGTACTTC	CASSRILSYEQYF
NA	NA	TRBJ2-5	TRBV7-9	TGTGCCAGTCGTACAGGGCAAGAGACCCAGTACTTC	CASRTGQETQYF
NA	NA	TRBJ2-1	TRBV9	TGTGCCAGCAGCGTAGGCGGATCGGCCTACAATGAGCAGTTCTTC	CASSVGGSAYNEQFF
NA	NA	TRBJ2-1	TRBV9	TGTGCCAGCAGCGGGGGAAATGAGCAGTTCTTC	CASSGGNEQFF
TRBD2	once	TRBJ2-7	TRBV10-3	TGTGCCACTGGACTAGCGGGAGCCCTCTACGAGCAGTACTTC	CATGLAGALYEQYF
TRBD2	NA	TRBJ2-1	TRBV7-8	TGTGCCAGCAGCATCGGACTAGCGGGGGCCCCGTTTGAGCAGTTCTTC	CASSIGLAGAPFEQFF
TRBD1	NA	TRBJ2-2	TRBV5-4	TGTGCCAGCAGCGACAGGGGAGGAAACACCGGGGAGCTGTTTTTT	CASSDRGGNTGELFF
TRBD1	NA	TRBJ2-3	TRBV4-1	TGCGCCAGCAGCCCAGGACAGGGGGCGGGACTAGCTAAGTATTTT	CASSPGQGAGLAKYF
TRBD2	NA	TRBJ2-1	TRBV11-3	TGTGCCAGCAGTTGGGGGGGCAATGAGCAGTTCTTC	CASSWGGNEQFF
TRBD1	once	TRBJ1-2	TRBV5-1	TGCGCCAGCAGGCGGGACAGGGGGTTTGATGGCTACACCTTC	CASRRDRGFDGYTF
TRBD2	NA	TRBJ2-7	TRBV2	TGTGCCAGCAGGCGAGGGCGGGAGGGAACCTACGAGCAGTACTTC	CASRRGREGTYEQYF
NA	NA	TRBJ1-2	TRBV29-1	TGCAGCGTTGGTAGTTTCTATGGCTACACCTTC	CSVGSFYGYTF
NA	NA	TRBJ1-2	TRBV9	TGTGCCAGCAGCGGATGGACAGCACTCAACTATGGCTACACCTTC	CASSGWTALNYGYTF
NA	NA	TRBJ2-7	TRBV19	TGTGCCAGTAGCCACTTAGCGGATTCCTACGAGCAGTACTTC	CASSHLADSYEQYF
NA	NA	TRBJ2-5	TRBV5-4	TGTGCCAGCAGCTTGTCCCCAGAACCGGCGGAGACCCAGTACTTC	CASSLSPEPAETQYF
NA	NA	TRBJ2-1	TRBV5-1	TGCGCCAGCAGCTTGGGGGCGGGCCTATCATACAATGAGCAGTTCTTC	CASSLGAGLSYNEQFF
NA	NA	TRBJ1-1	TRBV28	TGTGCCAGCAGTTTATGGCAGGCTAACACTGAAGCTTTCTTT	CASSLWQANTEAFF
TRBD2	NA	TRBJ2-3	TRBV4-2	TGTGCCAGCAGCCAAGTTGAAGCGGGACCTTTCCCAGATACGCAGTATTTT	CASSQVEAGPFPDTQYF
TRBD1	NA	TRBJ2-6	TRBV7-9	TGTGCCAGCAGCACAGGGGAGCCTGGGGCCAACGTCCTGACTTTC	CASSTGEPGANVLTF
TRBD1	NA	TRBJ2-7	TRBV9	TGTGCCAGCAGCGTAGGAGACAGGGTCGGCGAGCAGTACTTC	CASSVGDRVGEQYF
TRBD1	NA	TRBJ2-1	TRBV9	TGTGCCAGCAGCGCCAATTTAAGGGGGCCCTCCTACAATGAGCAGTTCTTC	CASSANLRGPSYNEQFF
NA	NA	TRBJ1-1	TRBV7-9	TGTGCCAGCAGCCCACCGGTCCAGCCGTTCTTTGAAGCTTTCTTT	CASSPPVQPFFEAFF
NA	NA	TRBJ2-6	TRBV9	TGTGCCAGCTCACCAAGTGGAGCCAACGTCCTGACTTTC	CASSPSGANVLTF
NA	NA	TRBJ2-7	TRBV7-9	TGTGCCAGCAGCTTAGGAGGGCCCCTCTACGAGCGGTACTTC	CASSLGGPLYERYF
TRBD2	NA	TRBJ2-1	TRBV7-9	TGTGCCAGCAGCCCCTCACTAGCGGTTTACAATGAGCAGTTCTTC	CASSPSLAVYNEQFF
NA	NA	TRBJ2-1	TRBV29-1	TGCAGCGTCCGCCGCCTAGAGAATGAGCAGTTCTTC	CSVRRLENEQFF
NA	NA	TRBJ2-5	TRBV7-8	TGTGCCAGCAGCTTAGTACTAGTCGGAGAGACCCAGTACTTC	CASSLVLVGETQYF
TRBD1	NA	TRBJ1-1	TRBV7-8	TGTGCCAGCAGCCTTTTCGAGGGGCAGGGGGCTTTGCGGGCTGAAGCTTTCTTT	CASSLFEGQGALRAEAFF
NA	once	TRBJ2-1	TRBV6-5	TGTGCCAGCAGTTACGAGGGGCCGGGGGACAATGAGCAGTTCTTC	CASSYEGPGDNEQFF
NA	NA	TRBJ1-1	TRBV19	TGTGCCTGTGACCGAACGAACACTGAAGCTTTCTTT	CACDRTNTEAFF
TRBD2	NA	TRBJ2-1	TRBV25-1	TGTGCCAGCAGCGATAGGACTAGCGGGATGGACACTGAGCAGTTCTTC	CASSDRTSGMDTEQFF
NA	few	TRBJ2-1	TRBV7-7	TGTGCCAGCAGCTTACGTCAGGGTCGGACCTACAATGAGCAGTTCTTC	CASSLRQGRTYNEQFF
NA	NA	TRBJ1-5	TRBV6-1	TGTGCCAGCACGGAAACCCGATTTAGCAATCAGCCCCAGCATTTT	CASTETRFSNQPQHF
TRBD2	NA	TRBJ2-5	TRBV2	TGTGCCAGCAGGAGCGGGAGGGCCCAAGAGACCCAGTACTTC	CASRSGRAQETQYF